These T cell receptor beta chains were read from a single sample in a study of T cell responses to AZD1222 COVID-19 vaccine. The protocol was immunoSEQ multiplex PCR, while the TCRdb copy is restricted to in-frame clones and leaves out a portion. This table holds about 68,000 clones, 60% to 85% found once. The sequenced sample was peripheral blood, obtained on day 0 of AZD1222 vaccination. Every receptor here comes from an adult in good health. Both conserved end residues are part of each CDR3. The order of the fields is J gene, D gene, clone size, V gene, CDR3 protein, CDR3 DNA. D genes are given only for firm matches. Expanded clones are given a class, and other clones once, few, many or no size at all.

>TRBJ2-3|TRBD2|NA|TRBV6-1
CASSEAWRGGPSTDTQYF
TGTGCCAGCAGTGAAGCGTGGCGGGGGGGCCCCAGCACAGATACGCAGTATTTT
>TRBJ1-4|NA|NA|TRBV6-5
CASYAGASNEKLFF
TGTGCCAGCTATGCGGGGGCATCTAATGAAAAACTGTTTTTT
>TRBJ1-2|TRBD1|NA|TRBV6-5
CASREGQGDYGYTF
TGTGCCAGCAGGGAGGGACAGGGGGACTATGGCTACACCTTC
>TRBJ1-2|NA|once|TRBV18
CASSPLTKPYGYTF
TGTGCCAGCTCACCGCTGACAAAACCGTATGGCTACACCTTC
>TRBJ1-1|TRBD1|NA|TRBV4-1
CASSQERGQGPNTEAFF
TGCGCCAGCAGCCAAGAGAGGGGGCAGGGTCCGAACACTGAAGCTTTCTTT
>TRBJ1-2|NA|NA|TRBV5-1
CASSLASVSRNYGYTF
TGCGCCAGCAGCTTGGCCTCCGTCAGCCGCAACTATGGCTACACCTTC
>TRBJ2-2|NA|NA|TRBV7-3
CASSPTGSGDTGELFF
TGTGCCAGCAGCCCCACGGGGTCTGGTGACACCGGGGAGCTGTTTTTT
>TRBJ2-3|TRBD2|NA|TRBV4-1
CASSEEGLALSSGSTDTQYF
TGCGCCAGCAGCGAAGAGGGACTAGCCCTCTCTAGTGGTAGCACAGATACGCAGTATTTT
>TRBJ1-6|NA|few|TRBV10-2
CASSVTVNSPLHF
TGCGCCAGCAGTGTAACAGTAAATTCACCCCTCCACTTT
>TRBJ1-2|TRBD1|few|TRBV5-6
CASSDRDYGYTF
TGTGCCAGCAGCGACAGGGACTATGGCTACACCTTC
>TRBJ2-1|NA|NA|TRBV5-1
CASRKIGVEESRDEQFF
TGCGCCAGCAGGAAAATTGGTGTGGAGGAGAGTAGGGATGAGCAGTTCTTC
>TRBJ2-1|TRBD1|NA|TRBV5-5
CASRLTGQLYNEQFF
TGTGCCAGCAGACTGACAGGGCAGCTCTACAATGAGCAGTTCTTC
>TRBJ2-7|NA|NA|TRBV7-9
CASSLANPYEQYF
TGTGCCAGCAGCTTAGCTAACCCCTACGAGCAGTACTTC
>TRBJ2-1|TRBD2|few|TRBV28
CASSRLAGGWYNEQFF
TGTGCCAGCAGCCGACTAGCGGGGGGGTGGTACAATGAGCAGTTCTTC
>TRBJ1-2|NA|NA|TRBV30
CAWSVRDGRNYGYTF
TGTGCCTGGAGTGTACGGGACGGTAGAAACTATGGCTACACCTTC
>TRBJ2-1|NA|few|TRBV4-1
CASSQVTDRHSYNEQFF
TGCGCCAGCAGCCAAGTAACCGACAGGCACTCCTACAATGAGCAGTTCTTC
>TRBJ2-7|TRBD1|NA|TRBV28
CASSSTGSSYEQYF
TGTGCCAGCAGTTCGACAGGGAGCTCCTACGAGCAGTACTTC
>TRBJ2-2|NA|NA|TRBV27
CASMVGSGELFF
TGTGCCAGCATGGTTGGCAGCGGGGAGCTGTTTTTT
>TRBJ2-3|NA|few|TRBV5-1
CASSLASLDTQYF
TGCGCCAGCAGCTTGGCGTCCTTAGATACGCAGTATTTT
>TRBJ2-7|NA|NA|TRBV9
CASSVDGLSYEQYF
TGTGCCAGCAGCGTCGACGGACTCTCCTACGAGCAGTACTTC
>TRBJ2-1|TRBD2|NA|TRBV3-1/TRBV3-2
CASSGTSGGAYNEQFF
TGTGCCAGCAGCGGGACTAGCGGGGGGGCGTACAATGAGCAGTTCTTC
>TRBJ2-3|NA|NA|TRBV30
CAWSHAEDTQYF
TGTGCCTGGAGTCACGCTGAGGATACGCAGTATTTT
>TRBJ2-3|NA|NA|TRBV10-1
CASSVRDNTDTQYF
TGCGCCAGCTCAGTGAGGGATAACACAGATACGCAGTATTTT
>TRBJ2-6|NA|NA|TRBV3-1/TRBV3-2
CASSQGGPGANVLTF
TGTGCCAGCAGCCAAGGGGGGCCTGGGGCCAACGTCCTGACTTTC
>TRBJ1-6|NA|many|TRBV6-6
CASSAQGMDSPLHF
TGTGCCAGCAGTGCACAGGGTATGGATTCACCCCTCCACTTT
>TRBJ1-4|NA|NA|TRBV30
CAWKVVNEKLFF
TGTGCCTGGAAGGTCGTTAATGAAAAACTGTTTTTT
>TRBJ1-3|NA|NA|TRBV15
CATSRDLASGNTIYF
TGTGCCACCAGCAGAGATCTCGCTTCTGGAAACACCATATATTTT
>TRBJ2-3|NA|NA|TRBV5-6
CASSLSSRGVFTDTQYF
TGTGCCAGCAGCTTGTCTTCAAGGGGGGTGTTCACAGATACGCAGTATTTT
>TRBJ1-3|TRBD1|NA|TRBV9
CASSYSPGTGGSGNTIYF
TGTGCCAGCAGCTACTCCCCGGGGACAGGGGGTTCTGGAAACACCATATATTTT